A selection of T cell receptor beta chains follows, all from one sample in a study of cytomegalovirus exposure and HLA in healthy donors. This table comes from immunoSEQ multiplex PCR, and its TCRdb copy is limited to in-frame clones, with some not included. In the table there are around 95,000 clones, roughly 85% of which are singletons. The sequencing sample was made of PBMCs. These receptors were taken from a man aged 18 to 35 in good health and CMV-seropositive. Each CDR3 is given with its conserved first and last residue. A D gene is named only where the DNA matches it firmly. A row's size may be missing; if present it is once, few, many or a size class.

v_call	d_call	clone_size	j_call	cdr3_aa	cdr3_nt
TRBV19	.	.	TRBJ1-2	CASIRGGYYGYTF	TGTGCCAGTATTAGGGGTGGATACTATGGCTACACCTTC
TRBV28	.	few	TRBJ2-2	CASRQGRTPGELFF	TGTGCCAGCAGACAGGGCCGGACGCCCGGGGAGCTGTTTTTT
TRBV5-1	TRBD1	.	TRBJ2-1	CASSLRDSWDEQFF	TGCGCCAGCAGCCTCCGGGACAGTTGGGATGAGCAGTTCTTC
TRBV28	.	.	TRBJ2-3	CASSLWGRRGRLSTDTQYF	TGTGCCAGCAGTTTATGGGGACGCCGGGGGAGGTTAAGCACAGATACGCAGTATTTT
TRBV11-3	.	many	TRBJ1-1	CASSLVGRGRAFF	TGTGCCAGCAGCTTAGTGGGGCGGGGGCGAGCTTTCTTT
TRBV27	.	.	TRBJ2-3	CASSLGPYTDTQYF	TGTGCCAGCAGTTTGGGGCCGTACACAGATACGCAGTATTTT
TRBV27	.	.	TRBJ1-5	CASSPYFDSNQPQHF	TGTGCCAGCAGTCCATACTTCGATAGCAATCAGCCCCAGCATTTT
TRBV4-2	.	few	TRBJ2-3	CASSQDVGSGTDTQYF	TGTGCCAGCAGCCAAGATGTCGGGAGCGGCACAGATACGCAGTATTTT
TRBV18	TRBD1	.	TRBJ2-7	CASSPGRDSLHEQYF	TGTGCCAGCTCACCAGGCCGGGACAGCCTCCACGAGCAGTACTTC
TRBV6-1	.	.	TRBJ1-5	CASRAANQPQHF	TGTGCCAGCAGAGCTGCCAATCAGCCCCAGCATTTT
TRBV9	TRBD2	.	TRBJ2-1	CASSPGLAVYNEQFF	TGTGCCAGCAGCCCGGGACTAGCGGTCTACAATGAGCAGTTCTTC
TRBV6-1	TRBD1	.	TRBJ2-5	CASREDRAAETQYF	TGTGCCAGCAGGGAAGACAGGGCGGCGGAGACCCAGTACTTC
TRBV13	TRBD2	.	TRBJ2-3	CASSLPLAGGQTDTQYF	TGTGCCAGCAGCCTACCCCTTGCGGGAGGGCAGACAGATACGCAGTATTTT
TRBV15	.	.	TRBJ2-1	CATEGVYNEQFF	TGTGCCACCGAAGGGGTCTACAATGAGCAGTTCTTC
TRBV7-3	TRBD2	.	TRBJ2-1	CASRWTSGDAGNEQFF	TGTGCCAGCAGGTGGACTAGCGGAGACGCAGGAAATGAGCAGTTCTTC
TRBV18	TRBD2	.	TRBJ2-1	CASSPQRLARGYNEQFF	TGTGCCAGCTCACCCCAAAGACTAGCGCGGGGATACAATGAGCAGTTCTTC
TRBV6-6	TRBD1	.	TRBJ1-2	CASTSLQTGGRYGYTF	TGTGCCAGCACCTCACTCCAGACAGGGGGGAGGTATGGCTACACCTTC
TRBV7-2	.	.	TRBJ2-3	CASRAKRSPTDTQYF	TGTGCCAGCAGAGCGAAGCGGAGCCCTACAGATACGCAGTATTTT
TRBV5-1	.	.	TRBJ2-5	CASRAEVRQETQYF	TGCGCCAGCAGGGCGGAGGTACGACAAGAGACCCAGTACTTC
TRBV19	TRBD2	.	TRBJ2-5	CASMRGIAGEETQYF	TGTGCCAGTATGAGGGGAATAGCGGGAGAAGAGACCCAGTACTTC
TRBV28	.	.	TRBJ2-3	CASSLSRLAPGHVTQYF	TGTGCCAGCAGTTTATCCCGACTAGCCCCGGGACATGTTACGCAGTATTTT
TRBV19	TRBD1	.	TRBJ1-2	CASSTTGGADYGYTF	TGTGCCAGTAGTACTACAGGGGGCGCGGACTATGGCTACACCTTC
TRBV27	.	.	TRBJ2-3	CASSPLFQGGTDTQYF	TGTGCCAGCAGCCCCCTTTTTCAGGGCGGCACAGATACGCAGTATTTT
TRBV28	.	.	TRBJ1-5	CASSLTGSYQPQHF	TGTGCCAGCAGTTTAACGGGGAGTTATCAGCCCCAGCATTTT
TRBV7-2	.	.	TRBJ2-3	CASSLGQPSTDTQYF	TGTGCCAGCAGCTTAGGACAGCCTAGCACAGATACGCAGTATTTT
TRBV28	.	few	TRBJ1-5	CATIRGSNQPQHF	TGTGCCACGATCCGGGGTAGCAATCAGCCCCAGCATTTT
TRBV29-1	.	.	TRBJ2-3	CSVDSGPTDTQYF	TGCAGCGTGGACAGTGGCCCCACAGATACGCAGTATTTT
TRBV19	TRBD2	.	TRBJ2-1	CASTPGLAGVFTYNEQFF	TGTGCCAGTACCCCGGGACTAGCGGGAGTTTTTACCTACAATGAGCAGTTCTTC
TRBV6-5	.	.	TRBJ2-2	CASSYSGIPGGELFF	TGTGCCAGCAGTTACTCCGGGATCCCCGGGGGGGAGCTGTTTTTT
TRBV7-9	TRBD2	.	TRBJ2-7	CASSLARGEQYF	TGTGCCAGCAGCTTAGCGCGGGGGGAGCAGTACTTC
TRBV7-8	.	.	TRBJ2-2	CASSLSIPGELFF	TGTGCCAGCAGCTTATCTATCCCCGGGGAGCTGTTTTTT
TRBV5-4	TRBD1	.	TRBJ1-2	CASSQWGDRGRFSTYGYTF	TGTGCCAGCAGCCAGTGGGGAGACAGGGGAAGATTTTCCACATATGGCTACACCTTC
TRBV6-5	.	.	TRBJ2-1	CASSSGWLYNEQFF	TGTGCCAGTTCAAGCGGTTGGCTTTACAATGAGCAGTTCTTC
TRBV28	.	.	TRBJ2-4	CASGPANSKNIQYF	TGTGCCAGCGGGCCCGCCAATTCCAAAAACATTCAGTACTTC
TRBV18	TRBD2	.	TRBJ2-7	CASSRGTSGPYEQYF	TGTGCCAGCTCACGGGGGACTAGCGGGCCCTACGAGCAGTACTTC
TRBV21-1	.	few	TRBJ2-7	CASSKVGREVSEQYF	TGTGCCAGCAGCAAAGTAGGGCGGGAGGTCAGCGAGCAGTACTTC
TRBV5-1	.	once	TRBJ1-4	CASSLAGTSREKLFF	TGCGCCAGCAGCTTGGCCGGGACAAGCAGGGAAAAACTGTTTTTT
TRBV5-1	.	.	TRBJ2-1	CASSFRMGHEQFF	TGCGCCAGCAGTTTTCGAATGGGCCATGAGCAGTTCTTC
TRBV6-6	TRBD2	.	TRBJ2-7	CASRSSDKGGDEQYF	TGTGCCAGCAGATCGTCTGATAAGGGAGGGGACGAGCAGTACTTC
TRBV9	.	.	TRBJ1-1	CASSPPGTIPTEAFF	TGTGCCAGCAGCCCCCCCGGGACAATCCCCACTGAAGCTTTCTTT
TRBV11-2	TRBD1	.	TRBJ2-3	CASSSINRGRVPNADTQYF	TGTGCCAGCAGCTCAATAAACAGGGGGCGCGTTCCGAATGCAGATACGCAGTATTTT
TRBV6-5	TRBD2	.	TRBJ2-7	CASSPPGGEQYF	TGTGCCAGCAGCCCCCCGGGGGGCGAGCAGTACTTC
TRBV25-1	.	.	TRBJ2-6	CASSEMDFSGANVLTF	TGTGCCAGCAGTGAAATGGACTTCTCTGGGGCCAACGTCCTGACTTTC
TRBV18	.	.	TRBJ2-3	CASSPTRTGTDTQYF	TGTGCCAGCTCACCAACCCGGACAGGCACAGATACGCAGTATTTT
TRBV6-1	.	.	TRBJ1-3	CASGTSTGNTIYF	TGTGCCAGCGGGACATCGACTGGAAACACCATATATTTT